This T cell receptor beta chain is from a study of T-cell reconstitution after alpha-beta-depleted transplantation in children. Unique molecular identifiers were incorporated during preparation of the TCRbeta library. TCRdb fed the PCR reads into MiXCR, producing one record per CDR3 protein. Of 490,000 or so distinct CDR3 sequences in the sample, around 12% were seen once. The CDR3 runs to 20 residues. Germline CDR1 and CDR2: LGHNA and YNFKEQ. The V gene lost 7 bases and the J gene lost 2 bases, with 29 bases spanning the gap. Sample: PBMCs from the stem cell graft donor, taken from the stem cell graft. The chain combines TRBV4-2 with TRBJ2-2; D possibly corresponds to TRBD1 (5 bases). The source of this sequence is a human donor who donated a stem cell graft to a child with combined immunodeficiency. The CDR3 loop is CASTPRIRTGAHVNTGELFF. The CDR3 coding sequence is TGTGCCAGCACCCCCCGAATTAGAACAGGAGCTCACGTCAACACCGGGGAGCTGTTTTTT.